Below, 13 T cell receptor beta chains from the same sample are listed, as sequenced in a study of blood T cells in healthy people across ages. A sample-barcoded 5' primer and a J-beta primer mix were used in a second PCR of roughly 7 to 11 cycles. A single record per CDR3 protein comes from TCRdb applying MiXCR to the 5' RACE reads. The data contain over a million distinct CDR3 sequences, 40% to 50% of them seen just once; the ten biggest clones take up approximately 20%. Sequenced: blood. These receptors were obtained from a woman aged 55-70 years in good health.

V usage is TRBV4-2 and J usage is TRBJ2-5; D tentatively reads TRBD1 or TRBD2 (5 bases each). Germline CDR1 LGHNA, CDR2 YNFKEQ. The CDR3 loop spans 16 amino acids. The V and J ends lost 0 bases and 11 bases respectively, with 22 bases between them. The CDR3 is CASSQELAGGTNEQYF. DNA for the CDR3: TGTGCCAGCAGCCAAGAGCTGGCGGGTGGGACGAATGAGCAGTACTTC.

V is TRBV12-3 or TRBV12-4 and J is TRBJ1-1; the D gene is possibly TRBD1 (6 bases). This CDR3 has 16 residues. V lost 3 bases and J lost 11, with 25 bases in between. In nucleotides, the CDR3 is TGTGCCAGCAGTTTGTCAGGGGCGGGGTCCGTGACAGAGGCTTTCTTT. Protein: CASSLSGAGSVTEAFF.

There are a few counts of this clonotype. V and J are TRBV27 and TRBJ2-3; no definite D call. Germline V gives CDR1 MNHEY, CDR2 SMNVEV (reference sequence). The CDR3 is 14 residues long. Trimming removed 3 bases from V and 4 bases from J, with 11 bases in between. CDR3 sequence reads: CASSFLGSADTQYF. The CDR3 DNA follows: TGTGCCAGCAGTTTTCTTGGGTCTGCAGATACGCAGTATTTT.

The chain combines TRBV29-1 with TRBJ2-5; a weak D match, TRBD2 (5 bases). V was cut by 4 bases and J by 1 base, with 13 bases left in between. This CDR3 region has 14 residues. The V gene's germline CDR1 is SQVTM and CDR2 ANQGSEA. This CDR3 reads CSVGWSGAQETQYF. The DNA for the CDR3 is TGCAGCGTTGGGTGGAGCGGTGCCCAAGAGACCCAGTACTTC.

This clonotype was seen many times. The chain recombines TRBV6-1 with TRBJ2-5, with 8 bases lining up with TRBD1. Germline-derived CDR1 and CDR2 are MNHNS and SASEGT. The CDR3 spans 13 residues. The ends lost 4 bases at V and 7 bases at J; junction bases unmatched: 5. As DNA, the CDR3 is TGTGCCAGCAGTGGGACAGGGTCGTCGACCCAGTACTTC. This gives the protein CASSGTGSSTQYF.

The chain is built from TRBV7-3 and TRBJ2-1; D uncertain. CDR1 and CDR2 from the germline V gene are SGHTA and FQGTGA. The CDR3 has 14 amino acids. The V end was cut by 5 bases, the J end by 6 bases, with 14 bases between. This CDR3 is CASSPAIGSNEQFF. CDR3 coding DNA: TGTGCCAGCAGCCCAGCGATCGGCTCCAATGAGCAGTTCTTC.

The chain couples TRBV12-3 or TRBV12-4 to TRBJ2-5, with 7 nucleotides matching TRBD2. The ends lost 3 bases at V and 4 bases at J; junction bases unmatched: 8. The CDR3 totals 15 residues. The CDR3 bases are TGTGCCAGCAGTTTTGAGCAAGCGGGAATAGAGACCCAGTACTTC. Translating it yields CASSFEQAGIETQYF.

The chain has TRBV3-1 and TRBJ2-7, with D perhaps TRBD1 or TRBD2 (5 bases each). CDR1 is LGHDT and CDR2 is YNNKEL in the germline V gene (reference sequence). Trimming pared 3 bases from V and 5 bases from J, leaving 20 bases between. This CDR3 is built from 16 residues. This chain's CDR3 is CASSQDGTGRGDEQYF. Written as DNA, the CDR3 is TGTGCCAGCAGCCAGGACGGGACGGGCAGAGGGGACGAGCAGTACTTC.

The CDR3 region is CASSFSARRGCNEQFF. CDR3 coding DNA: TGTGCCAGCAGTTTCTCGGCCCGCAGGGGCTGCAATGAGCAGTTCTTC. The chain joins TRBV12-3 or TRBV12-4 to TRBJ2-1; possibly TRBD1 for D (6 bases). This CDR3 has 16 residues. V lost 3 bases and J 6 bases, leaving 18 bases between the germline ends.

This clonotype was observed a few times. V and J are TRBV27 and TRBJ2-5; tentatively, D is TRBD1 (5 bases). TRBJ2-7 explains the end of the DNA better; the J call may be wrong. CDR1 and CDR2 (germline): MNHEY, SMNVEV (reference sequence). CDR3 length: 12 residues. CDR3 protein: CASLDRAYEQYF. In DNA, the CDR3 is TGTGCCAGTCTAGACAGAGCCTACGAGCAGTACTTC.

This chain uses TRBV10-3 with TRBJ2-3; D tentatively reads TRBD1 or TRBD2 (6 bases each). Germline V gene data show CDR1 as ENHRY and CDR2 as SYGVKD. V shed 6 bases and J shed 4 bases, with 17 bases lying between them. The CDR3 length is 15 residues. In nucleotides, the CDR3 is TGTGCCATCAGGGGGGGCAGGATGGCCGCAGATACGCAGTATTTT. Translation: CAIRGGRMAADTQYF.

This clonotype has ten or more counts. The chain links TRBV20-1 to TRBJ2-5, with D tentatively TRBD1 (6 bases). Trimming cost V 1 base and J 5 bases, with 17 bases left between them. CDR1 is DFQATT, CDR2 SNEGSKA, per germline (reference sequence). This CDR3 comprises 15 residues. DNA of the CDR3: TGCAGTGCTAGAGCGTTCGACAGGATGGCGGAGACCCAGTACTTC. This sequence encodes CSARAFDRMAETQYF.

This chain joins TRBV4-2 and TRBJ2-1; 14 bases align to TRBD2. CDR3 length: 17 amino acids. With 1 base clipped from V and 9 bases from J, the junction kept 8 bases outside the gene matches. The germline gives CDR1 LGHNA, CDR2 YNFKEQ. CDR3: CASSQGTGTSGSSEQFF. DNA of the CDR3: TGTGCCAGCAGCCAAGGGACCGGGACTAGCGGGAGTAGTGAGCAGTTCTTC.